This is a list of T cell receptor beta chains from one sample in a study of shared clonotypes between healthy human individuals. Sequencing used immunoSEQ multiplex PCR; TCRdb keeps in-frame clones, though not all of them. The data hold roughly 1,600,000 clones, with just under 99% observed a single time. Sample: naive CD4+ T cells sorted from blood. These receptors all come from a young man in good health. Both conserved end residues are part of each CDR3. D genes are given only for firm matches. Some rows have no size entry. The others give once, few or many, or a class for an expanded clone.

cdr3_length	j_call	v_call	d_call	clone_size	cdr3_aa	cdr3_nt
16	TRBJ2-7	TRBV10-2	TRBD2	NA	CASTVASGSISYEQYF	TGCGCCAGCACGGTGGCTAGCGGGAGTATCTCCTACGAGCAGTACTTC
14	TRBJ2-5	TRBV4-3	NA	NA	CASSLGVRGETQYF	TGCGCCAGCAGCCTGGGAGTAAGGGGAGAGACCCAGTACTTC
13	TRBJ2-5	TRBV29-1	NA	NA	CSVRRGRMETQYF	TGCAGCGTTCGGCGGGGGCGGATGGAGACCCAGTACTTC
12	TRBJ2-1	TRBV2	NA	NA	CASSTRRNEQFF	TGTGCCAGCAGTACTCGTCGGAATGAGCAGTTCTTC
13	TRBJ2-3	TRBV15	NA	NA	CATRFSDTDTQYF	TGTGCCACCAGATTCTCGGACACAGATACGCAGTATTTT
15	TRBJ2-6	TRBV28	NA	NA	CASRTAGSGANVLTF	TGTGCCAGCAGGACCGCAGGGTCTGGGGCCAACGTCCTGACTTTC
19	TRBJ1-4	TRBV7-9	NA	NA	CASSFPLRRNLTTNEKLFF	TGTGCCAGCAGTTTCCCCCTAAGACGGAACCTCACAACTAATGAAAAACTGTTTTTT
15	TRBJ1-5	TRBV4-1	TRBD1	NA	CASSLRTGSYQPQHF	TGCGCCAGCAGCTTAAGGACAGGGTCGTATCAGCCCCAGCATTTT
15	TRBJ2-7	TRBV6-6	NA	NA	CASSYWGQGLGEQYF	TGTGCCAGCAGTTACTGGGGGCAGGGGCTAGGGGAGCAGTACTTC
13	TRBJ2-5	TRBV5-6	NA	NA	CASSLRGEETQYF	TGTGCCAGCAGCTTGAGAGGGGAAGAGACCCAGTACTTC
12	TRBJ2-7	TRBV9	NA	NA	CASSVGRSEQYF	TGTGCCAGCAGCGTAGGAAGGTCCGAGCAGTACTTC
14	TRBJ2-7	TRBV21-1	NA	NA	CASSNTGKDYEQYF	TGTGCCAGCAGCAATACCGGGAAGGACTACGAGCAGTACTTC
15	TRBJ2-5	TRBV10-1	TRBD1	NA	CASSDSGQGKETQYF	TGCGCCAGCAGTGACTCTGGACAGGGTAAAGAGACCCAGTACTTC
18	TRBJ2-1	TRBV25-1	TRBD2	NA	CASTKDREGRFSYNEQFF	TGTGCCAGCACAAAAGACCGGGAGGGCCGATTCTCCTACAATGAGCAGTTCTTC
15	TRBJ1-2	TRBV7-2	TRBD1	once	CASSLSGGAGDGYTF	TGTGCCAGCAGCTTATCAGGGGGCGCCGGCGATGGCTACACCTTC
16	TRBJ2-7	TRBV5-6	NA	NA	CASSTRGALSIYEQYF	TGTGCCAGCAGCACTAGGGGGGCCCTATCGATCTACGAGCAGTACTTC
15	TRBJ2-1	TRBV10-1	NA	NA	CASSAGTENRNEQFF	TGCGCCAGCTCAGCCGGGACGGAGAATCGTAATGAGCAGTTCTTC
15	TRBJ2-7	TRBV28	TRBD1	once	CASSLKQGAPSEQYF	TGTGCCAGCAGTTTAAAACAGGGGGCGCCGAGCGAGCAGTACTTC
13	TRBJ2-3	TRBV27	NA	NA	CASSLRGTDTQYF	TGTGCCAGCAGCCTCCGGGGCACAGATACGCAGTATTTT
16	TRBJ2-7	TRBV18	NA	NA	CASSPQGPGASSEQYF	TGTGCCAGCTCACCACAGGGGCCCGGGGCTAGTTCCGAGCAGTACTTC
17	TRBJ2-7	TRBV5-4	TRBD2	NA	CASSFPGLAGGTYEQYF	TGTGCCAGCAGCTTCCCAGGACTAGCGGGAGGTACCTACGAGCAGTACTTC
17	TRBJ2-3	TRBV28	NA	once	CASTPSSGAPSTDTQYF	TGTGCCAGCACCCCCTCTTCAGGAGCGCCTAGCACAGATACGCAGTATTTT